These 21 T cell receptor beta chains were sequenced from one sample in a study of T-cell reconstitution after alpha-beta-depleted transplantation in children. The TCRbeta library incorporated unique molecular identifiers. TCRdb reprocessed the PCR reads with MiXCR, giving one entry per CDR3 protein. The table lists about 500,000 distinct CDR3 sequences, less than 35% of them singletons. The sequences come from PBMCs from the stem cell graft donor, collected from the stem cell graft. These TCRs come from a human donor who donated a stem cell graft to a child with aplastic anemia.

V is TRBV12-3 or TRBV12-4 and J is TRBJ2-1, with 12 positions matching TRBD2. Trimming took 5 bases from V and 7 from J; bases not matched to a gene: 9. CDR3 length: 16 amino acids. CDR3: CASSPSGRVPTNEQFF. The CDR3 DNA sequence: TGTGCCAGCAGTCCTAGCGGGAGGGTTCCTACAAATGAGCAGTTCTTC.

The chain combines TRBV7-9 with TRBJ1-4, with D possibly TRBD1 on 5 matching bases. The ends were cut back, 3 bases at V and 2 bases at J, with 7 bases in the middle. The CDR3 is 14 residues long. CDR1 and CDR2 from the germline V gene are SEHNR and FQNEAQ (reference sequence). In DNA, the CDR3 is TGTGCCAGCAGCTTGGGGGTCACTAATGAAAAACTGTTTTTT. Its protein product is CASSLGVTNEKLFF.

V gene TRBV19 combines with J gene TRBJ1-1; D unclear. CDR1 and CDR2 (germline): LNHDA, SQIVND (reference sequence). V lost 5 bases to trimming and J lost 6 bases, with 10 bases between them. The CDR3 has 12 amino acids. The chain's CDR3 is CASSSGNAEAFF. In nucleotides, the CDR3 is TGTGCCAGTAGTTCCGGAAACGCTGAAGCTTTCTTT. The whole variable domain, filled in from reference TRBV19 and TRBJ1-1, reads DGGITQSPKYLFRKEGQNVTLSCEQNLNHDAMYWYRQDPGQGLRLIYYSQIVNDFQKGDIAEGYSVSREKKESFPLTVTSAQKNPTAFYLCASSSGNAEAFFGQGTRLTVV.

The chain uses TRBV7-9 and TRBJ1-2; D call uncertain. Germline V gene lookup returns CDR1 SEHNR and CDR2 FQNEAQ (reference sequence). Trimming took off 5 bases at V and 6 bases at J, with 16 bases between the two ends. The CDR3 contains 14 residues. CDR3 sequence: CASSTETPAHGYTF. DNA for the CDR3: TGTGCCAGCAGCACCGAGACACCAGCCCATGGCTACACCTTC.

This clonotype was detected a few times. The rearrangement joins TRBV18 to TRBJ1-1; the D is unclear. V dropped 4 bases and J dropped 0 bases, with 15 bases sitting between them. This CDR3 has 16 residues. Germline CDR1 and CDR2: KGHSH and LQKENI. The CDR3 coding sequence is TGTGCCAGCTCACAACCGGGCAGTAGATTGAACACTGAAGCTTTCTTT. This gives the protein CASSQPGSRLNTEAFF.

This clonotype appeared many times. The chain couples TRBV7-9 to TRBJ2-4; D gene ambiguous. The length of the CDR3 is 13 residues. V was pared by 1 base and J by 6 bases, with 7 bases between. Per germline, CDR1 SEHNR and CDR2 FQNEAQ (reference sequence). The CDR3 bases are TGTGCCAGCAGCTTAGAATTTAGAAACATTCAGTACTTC. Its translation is CASSLEFRNIQYF.

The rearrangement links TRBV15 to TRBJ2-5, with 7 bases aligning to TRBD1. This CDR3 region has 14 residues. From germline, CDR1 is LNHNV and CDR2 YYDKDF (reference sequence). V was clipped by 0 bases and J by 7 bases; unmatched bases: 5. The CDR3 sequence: CATSRDRGSPTQYF. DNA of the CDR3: TGTGCCACCAGCAGAGACAGGGGGTCCCCGACCCAGTACTTC.

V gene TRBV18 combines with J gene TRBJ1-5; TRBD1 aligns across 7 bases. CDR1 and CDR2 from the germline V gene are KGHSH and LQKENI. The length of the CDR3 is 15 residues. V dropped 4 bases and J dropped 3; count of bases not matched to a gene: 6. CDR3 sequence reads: CASSRRTGLNQPQHF. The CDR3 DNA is TGTGCCAGCTCACGAAGGACAGGACTCAATCAGCCCCAGCATTTT.

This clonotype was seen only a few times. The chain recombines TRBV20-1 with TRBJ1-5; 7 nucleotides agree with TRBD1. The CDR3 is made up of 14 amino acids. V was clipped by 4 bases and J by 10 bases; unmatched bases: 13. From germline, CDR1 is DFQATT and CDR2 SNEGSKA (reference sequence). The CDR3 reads CSAKVGGGAGPQHF. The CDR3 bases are TGCAGTGCTAAAGTAGGAGGGGGCGCGGGCCCCCAGCATTTT.

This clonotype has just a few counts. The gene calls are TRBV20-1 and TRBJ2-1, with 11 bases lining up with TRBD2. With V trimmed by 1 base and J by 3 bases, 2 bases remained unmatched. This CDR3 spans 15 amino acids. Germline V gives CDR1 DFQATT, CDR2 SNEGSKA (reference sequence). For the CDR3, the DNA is TGCAGTGCTAGAGGAGGGACTAGCGGCTACAATGAGCAGTTCTTC. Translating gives CSARGGTSGYNEQFF.

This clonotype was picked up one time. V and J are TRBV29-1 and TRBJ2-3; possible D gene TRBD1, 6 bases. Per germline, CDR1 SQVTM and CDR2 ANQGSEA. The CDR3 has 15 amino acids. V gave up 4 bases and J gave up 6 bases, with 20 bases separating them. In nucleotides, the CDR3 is TGCAGCGTTGGAGGGGTCAGGGGCTTCGGGGATACGCAGTATTTT. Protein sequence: CSVGGVRGFGDTQYF.

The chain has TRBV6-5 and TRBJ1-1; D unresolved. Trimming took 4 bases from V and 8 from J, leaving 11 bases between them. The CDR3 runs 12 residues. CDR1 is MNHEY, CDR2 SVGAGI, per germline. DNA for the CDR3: TGTGCCAGCAGTTCTTCTCCCCTCGAAGCTTTCTTT. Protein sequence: CASSSSPLEAFF.

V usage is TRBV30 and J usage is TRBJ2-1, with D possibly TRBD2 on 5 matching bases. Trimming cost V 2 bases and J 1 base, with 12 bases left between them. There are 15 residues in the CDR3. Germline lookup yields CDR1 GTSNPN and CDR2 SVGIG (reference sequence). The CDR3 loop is CAWSLGMGSYNEQFF. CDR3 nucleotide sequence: TGTGCCTGGAGTCTCGGGATGGGGTCCTACAATGAGCAGTTCTTC.

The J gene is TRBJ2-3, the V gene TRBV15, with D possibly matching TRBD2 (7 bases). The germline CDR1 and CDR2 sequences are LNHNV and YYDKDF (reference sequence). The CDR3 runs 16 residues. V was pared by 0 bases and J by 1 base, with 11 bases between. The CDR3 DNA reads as TGTGCCACCAGCAGAGATCGAGGGGGGGGCACAGATACGCAGTATTTT. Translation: CATSRDRGGGTDTQYF.

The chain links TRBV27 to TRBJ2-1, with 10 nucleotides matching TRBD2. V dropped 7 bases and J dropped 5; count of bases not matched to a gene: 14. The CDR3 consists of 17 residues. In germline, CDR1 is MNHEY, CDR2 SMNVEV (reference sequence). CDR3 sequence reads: CASKKREGAGANNEQFF. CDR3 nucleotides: TGTGCCAGCAAAAAGCGGGAGGGAGCCGGGGCGAACAATGAGCAGTTCTTC.

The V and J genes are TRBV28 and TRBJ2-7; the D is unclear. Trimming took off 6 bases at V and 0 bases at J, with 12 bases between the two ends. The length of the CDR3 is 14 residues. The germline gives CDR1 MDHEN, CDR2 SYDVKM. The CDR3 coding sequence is TGTGCCAGCAGGGGGTCCAGAAGCTCCTACGAGCAGTACTTC. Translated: CASRGSRSSYEQYF.

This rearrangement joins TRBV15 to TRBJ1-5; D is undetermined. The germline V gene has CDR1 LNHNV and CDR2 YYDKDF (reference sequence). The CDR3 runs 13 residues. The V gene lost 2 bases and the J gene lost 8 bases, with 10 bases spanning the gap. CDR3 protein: CATSRSVQKPQHF. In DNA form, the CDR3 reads TGTGCCACCAGCAGATCCGTGCAAAAGCCCCAGCATTTT.

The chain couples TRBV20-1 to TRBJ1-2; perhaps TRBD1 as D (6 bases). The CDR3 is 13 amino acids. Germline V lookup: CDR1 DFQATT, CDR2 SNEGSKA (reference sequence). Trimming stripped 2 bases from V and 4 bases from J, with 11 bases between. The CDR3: CSARRGEGYGYTF. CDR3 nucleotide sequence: TGCAGTGCTAGAAGGGGGGAGGGCTATGGCTACACCTTC.

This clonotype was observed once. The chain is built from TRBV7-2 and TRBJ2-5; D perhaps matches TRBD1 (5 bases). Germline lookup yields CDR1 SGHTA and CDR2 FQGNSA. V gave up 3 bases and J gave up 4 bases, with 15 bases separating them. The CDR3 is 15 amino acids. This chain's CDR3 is CASSFGRTRLETQYF. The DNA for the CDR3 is TGTGCCAGCAGCTTTGGAAGGACACGACTAGAGACCCAGTACTTC.

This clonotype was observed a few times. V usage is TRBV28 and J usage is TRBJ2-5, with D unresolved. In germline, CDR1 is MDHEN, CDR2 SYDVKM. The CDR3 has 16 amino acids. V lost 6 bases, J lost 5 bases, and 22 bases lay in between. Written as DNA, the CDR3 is TGTGCCAGCAGCCCGCGTATGAATAAGATACAGGAGACCCAGTACTTC. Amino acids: CASSPRMNKIQETQYF.

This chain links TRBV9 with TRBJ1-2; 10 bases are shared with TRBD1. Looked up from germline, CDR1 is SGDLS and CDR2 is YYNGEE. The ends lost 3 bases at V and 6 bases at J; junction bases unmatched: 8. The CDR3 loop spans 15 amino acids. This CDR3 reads CASSARDRGRDGYTF. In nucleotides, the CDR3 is TGTGCCAGCAGCGCCCGGGACAGGGGAAGAGATGGCTACACCTTC.